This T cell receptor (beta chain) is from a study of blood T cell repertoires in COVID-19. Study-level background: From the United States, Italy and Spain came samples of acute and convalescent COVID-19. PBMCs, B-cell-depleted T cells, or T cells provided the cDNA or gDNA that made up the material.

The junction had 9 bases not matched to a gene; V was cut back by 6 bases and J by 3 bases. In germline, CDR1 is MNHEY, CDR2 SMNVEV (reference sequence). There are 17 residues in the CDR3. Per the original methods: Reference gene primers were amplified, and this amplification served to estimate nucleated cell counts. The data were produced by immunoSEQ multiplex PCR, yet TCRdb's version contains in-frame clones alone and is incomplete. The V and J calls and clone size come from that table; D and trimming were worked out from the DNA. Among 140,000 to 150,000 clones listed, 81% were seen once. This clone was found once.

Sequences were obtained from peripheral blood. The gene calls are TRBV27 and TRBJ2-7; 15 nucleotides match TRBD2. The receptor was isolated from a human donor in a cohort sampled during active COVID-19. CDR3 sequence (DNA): TGTGCCAGCAGCCTCGGGACTAGCGGGAGGTTAGTCTACGAGCAGTACTTC. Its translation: CASSLGTSGRLVYEQYF.